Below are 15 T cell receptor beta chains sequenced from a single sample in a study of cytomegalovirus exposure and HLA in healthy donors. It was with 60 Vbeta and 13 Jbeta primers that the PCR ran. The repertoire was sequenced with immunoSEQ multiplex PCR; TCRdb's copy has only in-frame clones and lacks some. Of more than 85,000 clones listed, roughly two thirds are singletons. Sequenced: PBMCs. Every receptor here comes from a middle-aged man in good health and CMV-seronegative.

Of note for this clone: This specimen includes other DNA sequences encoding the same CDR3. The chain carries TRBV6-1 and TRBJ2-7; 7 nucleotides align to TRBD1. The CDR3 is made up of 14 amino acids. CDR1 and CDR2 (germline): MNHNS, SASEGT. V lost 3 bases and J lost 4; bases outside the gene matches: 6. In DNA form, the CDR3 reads TGTGCCAGCAGTGACAGACAGGGTTCGTACGAGCAGTACTTC. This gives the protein CASSDRQGSYEQYF.

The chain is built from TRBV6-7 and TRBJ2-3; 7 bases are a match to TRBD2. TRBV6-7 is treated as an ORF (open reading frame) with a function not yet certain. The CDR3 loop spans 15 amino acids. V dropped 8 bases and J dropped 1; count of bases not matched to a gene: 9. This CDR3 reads CASLYGGLGTDTQYF. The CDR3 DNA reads TGTGCCAGCCTATACGGGGGGTTGGGCACAGATACGCAGTATTTT.

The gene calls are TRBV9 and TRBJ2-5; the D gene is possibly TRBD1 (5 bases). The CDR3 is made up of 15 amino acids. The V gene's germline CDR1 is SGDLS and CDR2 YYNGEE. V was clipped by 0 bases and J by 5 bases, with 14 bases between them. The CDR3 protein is CASSVVGREEETQYF. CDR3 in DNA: TGTGCCAGCAGCGTAGTTGGCAGGGAAGAGGAGACCCAGTACTTC.

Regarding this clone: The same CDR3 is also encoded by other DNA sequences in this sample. The CDR3 DNA sequence: TGTGCCAGCAGTTACTCGTCCCAGAACACTGAAGCTTTCTTT. It codes for CASSYSSQNTEAFF. This rearrangement joins TRBV6-5 to TRBJ1-1, with D unclear. V gave up 0 bases and J gave up 1 base, with 6 bases separating them. The CDR3 is 14 amino acids. Per germline, CDR1 MNHEY and CDR2 SVGAGI.

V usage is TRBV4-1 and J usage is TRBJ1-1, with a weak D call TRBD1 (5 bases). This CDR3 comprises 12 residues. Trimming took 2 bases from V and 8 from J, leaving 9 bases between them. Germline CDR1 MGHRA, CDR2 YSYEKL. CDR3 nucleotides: TGCGCCAGCAGCCAAATAAACAGGGAAGCTTTCTTT. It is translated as CASSQINREAFF.

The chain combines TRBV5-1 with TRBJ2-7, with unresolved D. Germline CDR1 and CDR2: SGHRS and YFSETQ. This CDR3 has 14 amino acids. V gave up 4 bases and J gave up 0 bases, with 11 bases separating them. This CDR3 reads CASSVSLYSYEQYF. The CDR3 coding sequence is TGCGCCAGCAGCGTCAGTCTTTACTCCTACGAGCAGTACTTC.

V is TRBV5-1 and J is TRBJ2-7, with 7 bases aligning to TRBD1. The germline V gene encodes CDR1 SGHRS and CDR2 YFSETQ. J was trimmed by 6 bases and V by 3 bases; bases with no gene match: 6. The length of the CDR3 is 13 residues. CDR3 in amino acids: CASSSDRLGEQYF. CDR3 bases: TGCGCCAGCAGCTCGGACAGGCTCGGCGAGCAGTACTTC.

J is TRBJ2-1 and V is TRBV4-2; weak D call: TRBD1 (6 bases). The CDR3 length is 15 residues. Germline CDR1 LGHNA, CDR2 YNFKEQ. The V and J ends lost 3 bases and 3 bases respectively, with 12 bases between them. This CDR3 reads CASSQELDSYNEQFF. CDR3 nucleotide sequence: TGTGCCAGCAGCCAGGAACTGGACAGCTACAATGAGCAGTTCTTC.

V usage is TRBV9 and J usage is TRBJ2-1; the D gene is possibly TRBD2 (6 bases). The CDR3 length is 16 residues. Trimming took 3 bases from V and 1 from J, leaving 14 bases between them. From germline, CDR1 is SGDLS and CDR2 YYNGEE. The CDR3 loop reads CASSARSGRSYNEQFF. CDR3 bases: TGTGCCAGCAGCGCCCGGTCAGGGAGGTCCTACAATGAGCAGTTCTTC.

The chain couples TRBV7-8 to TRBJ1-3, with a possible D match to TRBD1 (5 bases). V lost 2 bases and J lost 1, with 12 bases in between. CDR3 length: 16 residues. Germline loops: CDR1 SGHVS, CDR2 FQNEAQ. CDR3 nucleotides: TGTGCCAGCAGCTTAAGGGGATGGCAGTCTGGAAACACCATATATTTT. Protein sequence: CASSLRGWQSGNTIYF.

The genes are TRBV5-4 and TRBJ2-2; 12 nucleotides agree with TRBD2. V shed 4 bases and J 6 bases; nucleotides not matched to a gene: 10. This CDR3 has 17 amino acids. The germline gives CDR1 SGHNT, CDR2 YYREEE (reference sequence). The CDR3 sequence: CASSRPSGGAGSGELFF. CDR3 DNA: TGTGCCAGCAGCCGTCCTAGCGGGGGGGCCGGATCCGGGGAGCTGTTTTTT.

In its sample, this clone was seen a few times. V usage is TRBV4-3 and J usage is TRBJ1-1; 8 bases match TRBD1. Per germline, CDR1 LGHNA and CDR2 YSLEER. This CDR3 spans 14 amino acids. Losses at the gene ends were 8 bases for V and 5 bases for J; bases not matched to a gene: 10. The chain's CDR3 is CASGPQGASTEAFF. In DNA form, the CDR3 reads TGCGCCAGCGGACCTCAGGGGGCCTCGACTGAAGCTTTCTTT.

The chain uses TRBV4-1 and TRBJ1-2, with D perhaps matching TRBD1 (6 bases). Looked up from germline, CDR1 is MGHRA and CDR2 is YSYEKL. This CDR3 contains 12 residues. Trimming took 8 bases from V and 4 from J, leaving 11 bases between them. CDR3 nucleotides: TGCGCCAGCGGGGGGGCAGGCTATGGCTACACCTTC. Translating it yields CASGGAGYGYTF.

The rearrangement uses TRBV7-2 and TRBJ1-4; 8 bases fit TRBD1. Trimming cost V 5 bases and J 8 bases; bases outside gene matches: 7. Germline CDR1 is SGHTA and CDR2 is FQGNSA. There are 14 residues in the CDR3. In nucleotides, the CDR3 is TGTGCCAGCAGCCCGAGACAGGGGCGAGAAAAACTGTTTTTT. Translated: CASSPRQGREKLFF.

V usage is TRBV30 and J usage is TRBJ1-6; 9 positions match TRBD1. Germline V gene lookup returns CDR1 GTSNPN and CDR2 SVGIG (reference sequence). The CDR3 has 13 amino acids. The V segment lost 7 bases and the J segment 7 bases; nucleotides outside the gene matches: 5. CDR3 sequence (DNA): TGTGCCTTACAGGGGGCAGGGAATTCACCCCTCCACTTT. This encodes CALQGAGNSPLHF.